The source of this T cell receptor (beta chain) is a study of control samples from healthy donors and cancer patients. V trimming: 7 bases; J trimming: 3 bases; junction bases outside the gene matches: 8. The germline CDR1 and CDR2 sequences are ENHRY and SYGVKD. CDR3 length equals 15 residues. Assay: immunoSEQ multiplex PCR; the TCRdb copy retains only in-frame clones and omits some. This table holds 100,000 or so clones, more than 85% found once. This chain uses TRBV10-3 with TRBJ2-7, with 11 bases matching TRBD1. The sequence was collected from a woman in her twenties or thirties in good health. The sequencing sample was made of blood. The CDR3 loop is CAITPGQGVRYEQYF. CDR3 coding DNA: TGTGCCATCACCCCGGGACAGGGGGTTCGCTACGAGCAGTACTTC.